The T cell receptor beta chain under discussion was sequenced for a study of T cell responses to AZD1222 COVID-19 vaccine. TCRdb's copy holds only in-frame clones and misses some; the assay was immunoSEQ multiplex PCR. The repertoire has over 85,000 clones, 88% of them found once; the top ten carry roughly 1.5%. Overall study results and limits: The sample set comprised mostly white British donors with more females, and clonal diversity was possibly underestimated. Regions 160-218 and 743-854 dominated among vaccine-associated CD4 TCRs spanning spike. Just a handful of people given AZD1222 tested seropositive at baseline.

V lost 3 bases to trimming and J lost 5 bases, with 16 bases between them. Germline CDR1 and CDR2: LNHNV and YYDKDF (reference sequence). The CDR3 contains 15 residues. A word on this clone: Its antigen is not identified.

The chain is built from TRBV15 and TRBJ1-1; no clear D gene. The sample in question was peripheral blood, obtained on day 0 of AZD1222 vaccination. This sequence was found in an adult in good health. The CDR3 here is CATSRKSPAGTEAFF. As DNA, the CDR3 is TGTGCCACCAGCAGGAAATCCCCAGCCGGGACTGAAGCTTTCTTT.